The T cell receptor (beta chain) under discussion was sequenced for a study of post-analysis software for immune sequencing data. Study-wide findings and caveats: The F measure placed samples prepared in the same batch into strongly shared clusters. TRBV5-6, TRBV5-1 and TRBV20-1 belonged to a set of about 5 TRBV segments that were more frequent in patients than controls.

A remark on this clonotype: Its antigen is not known.

V dropped 5 bases and J dropped 2; count of bases not matched to a gene: 4. Germline values: CDR1 SQVTM, CDR2 ANQGSEA. This CDR3 is built from 16 residues. Unique molecular identifiers were present in the TCR beta cDNA libraries. TCRdb passed the PCR reads through MiXCR, listing each CDR3 protein once. Among under 650,000 distinct CDR3 sequences listed, about 40% were seen once. The chain recombines TRBV29-1 with TRBJ2-2; 14 bases agree with TRBD2. The receptor was isolated from a girl aged 5 to 17 with multiple sclerosis. The sequenced material came from blood. CDR3 protein: CSVLTSGRANTGELFF. In DNA form, the CDR3 reads TGCAGCGTTTTGACTAGCGGGAGGGCCAACACCGGGGAGCTGTTTTTT.